This entry lists 9 T cell receptor beta chains sequenced from one sample in a study of T-cell reconstitution after alpha-beta-depleted transplantation in children. Unique molecular identifiers were incorporated when the TCRbeta library was constructed. TCRdb used MiXCR to reprocess the PCR reads, holding one entry per CDR3 protein. This table holds fewer than 85,000 distinct CDR3 sequences, roughly 13% found once. The sample in question was PBMCs, mostly from graft donor cells, obtained 180 days after TCRalphabeta/CD19-depleted stem cell transplant. All receptors come from a male patient between 2 and 15 years old who had a stem cell transplant for acute lymphoblastic leukemia, so the T cells may come from the graft donor.

This chain connects TRBV28 to TRBJ2-7, with D perhaps being TRBD1 or TRBD2 (5 bases each). V lost 7 bases and J 2 bases, leaving 12 bases between the germline ends. The CDR3 is made up of 13 amino acids. Per germline, CDR1 MDHEN and CDR2 SYDVKM. CDR3 sequence reads: CASNRDPTYEQYF. CDR3 bases: TGTGCCAGCAATCGGGACCCAACCTACGAGCAGTACTTC.

This clonotype has only one observation. This CDR3 is CASSSRGLLAEWETQYF. The CDR3 DNA is TGTGCCAGCAGTTCAAGGGGCCTACTAGCGGAGTGGGAGACCCAGTACTTC. The chain uses TRBV12-3 or TRBV12-4 and TRBJ2-5; 8 bases match TRBD2. J gave up 5 bases and V 4 bases, and 15 bases lay outside the gene matches. The CDR3 has 17 amino acids.

The sample holds a few counts of this clonotype. The chain links TRBV5-1 to TRBJ1-4; D not resolved. The CDR3 has 14 residues. Trimming took 0 bases from V and 3 from J, leaving 6 bases between them. Germline CDR1 SGHRS, CDR2 YFSETQ. The DNA for the CDR3 is TGCGCCAGCAGCTTGGCCCACTCTAATGAAAAACTGTTTTTT. Protein sequence: CASSLAHSNEKLFF.

This clonotype was seen more than once but under ten times. This chain joins TRBV27 and TRBJ2-6, with D unclear. The V gene's germline CDR1 is MNHEY and CDR2 SMNVEV (reference sequence). This CDR3 region has 16 residues. V lost 6 bases and J lost 1, with 13 bases in between. CDR3: CASSPRILSGANVLTF. CDR3 DNA sequence: TGTGCCAGCAGCCCGCGTATTTTATCTGGGGCCAACGTCCTGACTTTC. The full variable domain, with the rest looked up from reference TRBV27 and TRBJ2-6, is EAQVTQNPRYLITVTGKKLTVTCSQNMNHEYMSWYRQDPGLGLRQIYYSMNVEVTDKGDVPEGYKVSRKEKRNFPLILESPSPNQTSLYFCASSPRILSGANVLTFGAGSRLTVL.

This chain uses TRBV20-1 with TRBJ2-2, with TRBD1 matching over 9 bases. Germline V gene data show CDR1 as DFQATT and CDR2 as SNEGSKA (reference sequence). Trimming took 3 bases from V and 0 from J; bases not matched to a gene: 8. The CDR3 is made up of 17 amino acids. The CDR3 DNA reads as TGCAGTGCTAGGCAGCCCAACAGGGGGCCGAACACCGGGGAGCTGTTTTTT. It is translated as CSARQPNRGPNTGELFF.

In this sample, this clonotype is medium-sized (0.01 to 0.1%). This chain joins TRBV27 and TRBJ2-7, with TRBD2 matching 9 bases. The V gene end was trimmed by 8 bases and the J gene end by 3 bases; junction bases not matched to a gene: 11. The CDR3 spans 15 residues. Germline V gives CDR1 MNHEY, CDR2 SMNVEV (reference sequence). The DNA of the CDR3 is TGTGCCAGCTCACCCCCGGGACTAGCCCTCTACGAGCAGTACTTC. Protein: CASSPPGLALYEQYF.

CDR3: CASSLGLYTDTQYF. As DNA, the CDR3 is TGTGCCAGCAGCTTGGGACTCTACACAGATACGCAGTATTTT. This chain uses TRBV7-3 with TRBJ2-3, with D perhaps TRBD2 (6 bases). CDR1 and CDR2 (germline): SGHTA, FQGTGA. This CDR3 is built from 14 residues. Trimming removed 3 bases from V and 2 bases from J, with 9 bases in between.

This clonotype was observed a handful of times. The V and J genes are TRBV18 and TRBJ2-1; 12 bases are shared with TRBD2. Germline V CDR1 and CDR2: KGHSH, LQKENI. V dropped 2 bases and J dropped 8; count of bases not matched to a gene: 10. The CDR3 loop spans 17 amino acids. CDR3 bases: TGTGCCAGCTCACCATACGAACTAGCGGGGGGTTCGTATGAGCAGTTCTTC. This codes for CASSPYELAGGSYEQFF.

This chain links TRBV7-2 with TRBJ2-4, with 7 bases lining up with TRBD2. Losses at the gene ends were 2 bases for V and 1 base for J; bases not matched to a gene: 5. Germline loops: CDR1 SGHTA, CDR2 FQGNSA. The CDR3 is 16 amino acids. CDR3 in DNA: TGTGCCAGCAGCTTAAGCGGGAAAGGTGCCAAAAACATTCAGTACTTC. Translating gives CASSLSGKGAKNIQYF.